Listed here are 25 T cell receptor beta chains from one sample, sequenced in a study of tumor-infiltrating lymphocytes in localized non-small cell lung cancer. The repertoire was sequenced with immunoSEQ multiplex PCR; TCRdb's copy has only in-frame clones and lacks some. The sample lists 20,000 to 25,000 clones, roughly 80% occurring once. Material for sequencing was lung tumor tissue. These receptors came from a human donor with non-small cell lung cancer.

The chain carries TRBV5-1 and TRBJ2-3; 7 bases fit TRBD2. Germline V lookup: CDR1 SGHRS, CDR2 YFSETQ. CDR3 length: 17 amino acids. V was pared by 0 bases and J by 5 bases, with 12 bases of the junction left unmatched. CDR3 region: CASSLDPFTAGQDTQYF. CDR3 nucleotide sequence: TGCGCCAGCAGCTTGGATCCCTTTACAGCGGGGCAAGATACGCAGTATTTT.

The chain couples TRBV30 to TRBJ2-7; D not resolved. This CDR3 has 11 amino acids. V gave up 8 bases and J gave up 2 bases, with 10 bases separating them. The germline V gene encodes CDR1 GTSNPN and CDR2 SVGIG (reference sequence). In nucleotides, the CDR3 is TGTGCCCGGATGGACGCCTACGAGCAGTACTTC. Its translation: CARMDAYEQYF.

In its sample, this clone is medium-sized (0.01 to 0.1%). This sequence joins TRBV6-5 and TRBJ2-7; D gene uncertain. Trimming cost V 6 bases and J 0 bases, with 15 bases left between them. The CDR3 consists of 15 residues. Germline CDR1 is MNHEY and CDR2 is SVGAGI. CDR3 protein: CASSLDDTSSYEQYF. CDR3 in DNA: TGTGCCAGCAGCTTAGACGACACGAGCTCCTACGAGCAGTACTTC.

This chain uses TRBV15 with TRBJ2-1; D unclear. This CDR3 is built from 14 residues. Germline CDR1 is LNHNV and CDR2 is YYDKDF (reference sequence). V shed 7 bases and J shed 10 bases, with 20 bases lying between them. The CDR3 sequence is CATKKDQPSDEQFF. The CDR3 DNA follows: TGTGCCACCAAGAAAGACCAGCCTTCGGACGAGCAGTTCTTC. Drawing the rest from reference TRBV15 and TRBJ2-1, the complete variable domain is DAMVIQNPRYQVTQFGKPVTLSCSQTLNHNVMYWYQQKSSQAPKLLFHYYDKDFNNEADTPDNFQSRRPNTSFCFLDIRSPGLGDTAMYLCATKKDQPSDEQFFGPGTRLTVL.

The gene calls are TRBV15 and TRBJ1-2, with TRBD1 as a possible D gene (5 bases). CDR3 length: 15 amino acids. Germline V gene lookup returns CDR1 LNHNV and CDR2 YYDKDF (reference sequence). Trimming took off 1 base at V and 5 bases at J, with 14 bases between the two ends. CDR3 sequence reads: CATSRGQGPLYGYTF. DNA of the CDR3: TGTGCCACCAGCAGAGGGCAGGGACCCCTATATGGCTACACCTTC.

The genes are TRBV7-9 and TRBJ1-1, with D possibly matching TRBD1 (6 bases). Trimming took 5 bases from V and 5 from J, leaving 12 bases between them. Germline CDR1 is SEHNR and CDR2 is FQNEAQ (reference sequence). The CDR3 extends over 13 amino acids. The CDR3 loop reads CASSKQGGTEAFF. DNA of the CDR3: TGTGCCAGCAGCAAACAGGGAGGGACTGAAGCTTTCTTT.

This chain uses TRBV7-9 with TRBJ1-2, with a weak D call TRBD1 (5 bases). V was cut by 5 bases and J by 6 bases, with 10 bases left in between. The CDR3 covers 12 residues. CDR1 and CDR2 from the germline V gene are SEHNR and FQNEAQ (reference sequence). The CDR3 sequence is CASSPAGHGYTF. The CDR3 nucleotides read TGTGCCAGCAGCCCGGCGGGGCATGGCTACACCTTC. The full variable domain, completed using reference TRBV7-9 and TRBJ1-2, is DTGVSQNPRHKITKRGQNVTFRCDPISEHNRLYWYRQTLGQGPEFLTYFQNEAQLEKSRLLSDRFSAERPKGSFSTLEIQRTEQGDSAMYLCASSPAGHGYTFGSGTRLTVV.

This clone was seen just once. The chain is built from TRBV5-4 and TRBJ2-7; 12 bases line up with TRBD2. The V gene end was trimmed by 0 bases and the J gene end by 3 bases; junction bases not matched to a gene: 1. This CDR3 region has 15 residues. Germline CDR1 reads SGHNT; CDR2 reads YYREEE (reference sequence). CDR3 loop: CASSLGLAGVYEQYF. CDR3 nucleotides: TGTGCCAGCAGCTTGGGACTAGCGGGAGTCTACGAGCAGTACTTC.

The V call is TRBV19, the J call TRBJ2-2; TRBD1 might be the D (5 bases). Trimming left V 2 bases short and J 8 bases short, with 9 bases between. This CDR3 spans 13 amino acids. Germline V CDR1 and CDR2: LNHDA, SQIVND (reference sequence). The CDR3 region is CASSILRQGELFF. The DNA of the CDR3 is TGTGCCAGTAGTATATTGAGACAGGGGGAGCTGTTTTTT.

This clone is medium-sized (0.01 to 0.1%) by share. The gene calls are TRBV18 and TRBJ1-2; D uncertain. V was cut by 0 bases and J by 4 bases, with 9 bases left in between. The CDR3 has 14 residues. Germline lookup yields CDR1 KGHSH and CDR2 LQKENI. The CDR3 loop reads CASSPPTESYGYTF. The CDR3 DNA is TGTGCCAGCTCACCACCCACAGAGTCCTATGGCTACACCTTC.

The chain joins TRBV2 to TRBJ1-1; 8 nucleotides match TRBD1. V lost 2 bases to trimming and J lost 2 bases; unmatched junction nucleotides: 4. The CDR3 is 15 residues long. Germline CDR1 SNHLY, CDR2 FYNNEI. CDR3 nucleotides: TGTGCCAGCAGTGAAATGGGACAGGTCAACACTGAAGCTTTCTTT. Protein product: CASSEMGQVNTEAFF.

The rearrangement joins TRBV19 to TRBJ1-5; the D gene is possibly TRBD1 (6 bases). With 2 bases removed from V and 7 bases from J, the gap between germline ends came to 12 bases. CDR1 and CDR2 from the germline V gene are LNHDA and SQIVND (reference sequence). The CDR3 totals 14 residues. The CDR3 protein is CASSIKQGPQPQHF. CDR3 in DNA: TGTGCCAGTAGTATAAAACAGGGCCCCCAGCCCCAGCATTTT.

This clone was detected only a few times. This chain joins TRBV6-6 and TRBJ1-1, with TRBD1 matching over 9 bases. The CDR3 contains 15 residues. CDR1 and CDR2 (germline): MNHNY, SVGAGI (reference sequence). The J segment lost 4 bases and the V segment lost 7 bases, leaving 10 bases of the junction unmatched. The CDR3 bases are TGTGCCAGCACCCACTCTGGGACAGGGCTCACTGAAGCTTTCTTT. It yields the protein CASTHSGTGLTEAFF.

A few counts support this clone. The chain uses TRBV13 and TRBJ2-3; TRBD2 aligns across 11 bases. The CDR3 is made up of 17 amino acids. V lost 5 bases and J lost 1; bases outside the gene matches: 8. Germline V gene data show CDR1 as PRHDT and CDR2 as FYEKMQ (reference sequence). The CDR3 here is CASSRTGTSGGTDTQYF. CDR3 in DNA: TGTGCCAGCAGCAGAACCGGGACTAGCGGAGGCACAGATACGCAGTATTTT.

The CDR3 region has the DNA TGTGCCAGCAGAAATGCGGGACTAGCGGGAGGGGACCGAGAGACCCAGTACTTC. Encoded protein: CASRNAGLAGGDRETQYF. The chain employs TRBV7-2 and TRBJ2-5; the match to TRBD2 covers 16 bases. CDR1 SGHTA and CDR2 FQGNSA come from the germline V gene. V trimming: 6 bases; J trimming: 4 bases; junction bases outside the gene matches: 11. This CDR3 comprises 18 residues. The full variable domain, rest sourced from reference TRBV7-2 and TRBJ2-5, is GAGVSQSPSNKVTEKGKDVELRCDPISGHTALYWYRQSLGQGLEFLIYFQGNSAPDKSGLPSDRFSAERTGGSVSTLTIQRTQQEDSAVYLCASRNAGLAGGDRETQYFGPGTRLLVL.

V is TRBV18 and J is TRBJ1-2; possibly TRBD1 for D (5 bases). V lost 3 bases and J 2 bases, leaving 7 bases between the germline ends. In germline, CDR1 is KGHSH, CDR2 LQKENI. The CDR3 spans 13 residues. The CDR3 region is CASSPGQNYGYTF. The DNA of the CDR3 is TGTGCCAGCTCACCGGGGCAGAACTATGGCTACACCTTC.

The chain uses TRBV29-1 and TRBJ2-5, with 12 bases matching TRBD2. Per germline, CDR1 SQVTM and CDR2 ANQGSEA. This CDR3 is 14 amino acids long. Trimming at V came to 7 bases and at J to 1 base, leaving 4 bases not matched to a gene. CDR3 sequence: CSAGTSGFQETQYF. The CDR3 bases are TGCAGCGCTGGGACTAGCGGGTTCCAAGAGACCCAGTACTTC.

In its sample, this clone was seen once. The chain recombines TRBV7-9 with TRBJ2-3, with unresolved D. Germline CDR1 reads SEHNR; CDR2 reads FQNEAQ (reference sequence). Trimming cost V 6 bases and J 4 bases, with 8 bases left between them. The length of the CDR3 is 12 residues. The CDR3: CASSPTSDTQYF. The CDR3 bases are TGTGCCAGCAGTCCAACTTCAGATACGCAGTATTTT.

The chain combines TRBV6-6 with TRBJ1-3; D may be TRBD1 (5 bases). This CDR3 is 15 amino acids long. V lost 6 bases, J lost 6 bases, and 18 bases lay in between. Germline assignment: CDR1 MNHNY and CDR2 SVGAGI (reference sequence). The CDR3 DNA reads TGTGCCAGCAGAGCTATACACCTAGGGGAAAACACCATATATTTT. It translates to CASRAIHLGENTIYF.

This chain links TRBV11-2 with TRBJ2-1, with TRBD1 identical over 9 bases. The CDR3 consists of 19 residues. In germline, CDR1 is SGHAT, CDR2 FQNNGV. V trimming: 4 bases; J trimming: 9 bases; junction bases outside the gene matches: 22. The CDR3 reads CASSSEIRKRDRASPEQFF. The CDR3 DNA follows: TGTGCCAGCAGCTCAGAGATAAGGAAACGGGACAGGGCCTCACCTGAGCAGTTCTTC.

The chain couples TRBV7-8 to TRBJ2-2, with D perhaps TRBD2 (6 bases). The CDR3 runs to 16 residues. Per the germline V gene, CDR1 is SGHVS and CDR2 is FQNEAQ. Deletions cut 2 bases from V and 7 bases from J, with 17 bases between. CDR3 loop: CASSLSLASSHGELFF. The CDR3 DNA is TGTGCCAGCAGCTTATCCCTAGCGAGTAGTCACGGGGAGCTGTTTTTT.

The chain uses TRBV5-1 and TRBJ2-7, with no clear D. Between the trimmed V and J ends, which lost 7 bases and 5 bases, there was a span of 13 bases. CDR3 length: 12 residues. The germline V gene encodes CDR1 SGHRS and CDR2 YFSETQ. CDR3 nucleotide sequence: TGCGCCAGCCACCGACCTGGGGACGAGCAGTACTTC. Protein product: CASHRPGDEQYF.

Only one count was recorded for this clone. The gene calls are TRBV6-1 and TRBJ2-3; no clear D. Trimming removed 2 bases from V and 2 bases from J, with 5 bases in between. The CDR3 loop spans 13 amino acids. The germline gives CDR1 MNHNS, CDR2 SASEGT. CDR3 DNA: TGTGCCAGCAGTGAATATTACACAGATACGCAGTATTTT. As protein: CASSEYYTDTQYF.

This clone was seen a handful of times. The chain uses TRBV7-6 and TRBJ2-3; 9 nucleotides match TRBD2. V was clipped by 1 base and J by 1 base; unmatched bases: 0. Germline values: CDR1 SGHVS, CDR2 FNYEAQ. The CDR3 runs 15 residues. CDR3 region: CASSLGTSGTDTQYF. The DNA of the CDR3 is TGTGCCAGCAGCTTAGGGACTAGCGGCACAGATACGCAGTATTTT.

The chain combines TRBV29-1 with TRBJ1-2, with D unresolved. The CDR3 consists of 10 residues. Per the germline V gene, CDR1 is SQVTM and CDR2 is ANQGSEA. The ends were cut back, 4 bases at V and 5 bases at J, with 5 bases in the middle. This CDR3 is CSVAAYGYTF. CDR3 nucleotide sequence: TGCAGCGTTGCTGCGTATGGCTACACCTTC.